This T cell receptor (beta chain) was retrieved from a study of control samples from healthy donors and cancer patients. The CDR3 loop spans 17 amino acids. The germline CDR1 and CDR2 sequences are ENHRY and SYGVKD. V lost 7 bases to trimming and J lost 0 bases, with 21 bases between them. TCRdb keeps only in-frame clones here, not all; method: immunoSEQ multiplex PCR. This sample carries 90,000 to 100,000 clones, 79% of them seen once, and the ten largest clones take roughly 10%. The sample was blood. The chain has TRBV10-3 and TRBJ1-1; tentatively, D is TRBD1 (5 bases). The receptor was derived from a woman aged 30 to 39 in good health. CDR3 DNA sequence: TGTGCCATCAAGGCCGGGGGGACGGTGTACATGAACACTGAAGCTTTCTTT. It specifies CAIKAGGTVYMNTEAFF.